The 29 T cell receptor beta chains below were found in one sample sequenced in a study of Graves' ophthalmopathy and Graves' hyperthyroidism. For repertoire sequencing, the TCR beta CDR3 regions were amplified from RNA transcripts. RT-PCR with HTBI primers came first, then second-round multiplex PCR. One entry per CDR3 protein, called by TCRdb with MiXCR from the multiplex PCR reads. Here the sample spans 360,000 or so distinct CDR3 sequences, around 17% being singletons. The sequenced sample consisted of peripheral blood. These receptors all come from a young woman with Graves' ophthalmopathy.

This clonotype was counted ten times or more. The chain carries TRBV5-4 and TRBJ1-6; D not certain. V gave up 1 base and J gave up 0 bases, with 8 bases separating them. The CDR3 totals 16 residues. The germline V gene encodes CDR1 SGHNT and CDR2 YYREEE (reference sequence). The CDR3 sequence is CASSLRGSSYNSPLHF. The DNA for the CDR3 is TGTGCCAGCAGCTTGAGAGGGAGCTCCTATAATTCACCCCTCCACTTT.

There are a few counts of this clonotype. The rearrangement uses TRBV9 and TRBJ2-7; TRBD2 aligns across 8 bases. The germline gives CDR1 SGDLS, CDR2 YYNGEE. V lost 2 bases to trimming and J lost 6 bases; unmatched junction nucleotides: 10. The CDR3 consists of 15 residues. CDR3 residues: CASSVTGAAGGEQYF. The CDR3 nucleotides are TGTGCCAGCAGCGTGACAGGAGCGGCGGGGGGCGAGCAGTACTTC.

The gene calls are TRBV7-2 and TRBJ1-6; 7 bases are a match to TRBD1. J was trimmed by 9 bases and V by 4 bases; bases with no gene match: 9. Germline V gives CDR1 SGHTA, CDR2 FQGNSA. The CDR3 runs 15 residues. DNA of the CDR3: TGTGCCAGCAGCTCCGTTCAGGGGGGAGGTTCACCCCTCCACTTT. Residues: CASSSVQGGGSPLHF.

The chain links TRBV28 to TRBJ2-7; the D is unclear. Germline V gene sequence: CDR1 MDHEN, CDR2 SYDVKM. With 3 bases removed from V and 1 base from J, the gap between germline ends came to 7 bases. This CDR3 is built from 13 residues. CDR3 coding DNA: TGTGCCAGCAGTTTCGGGCGATCCTACGAGCAGTACTTC. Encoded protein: CASSFGRSYEQYF.

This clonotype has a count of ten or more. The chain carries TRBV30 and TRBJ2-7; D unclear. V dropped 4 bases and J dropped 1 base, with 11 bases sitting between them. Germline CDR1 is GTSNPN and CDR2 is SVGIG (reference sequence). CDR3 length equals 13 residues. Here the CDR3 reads CAWNPDGSYEQYF. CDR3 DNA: TGTGCCTGGAATCCGGACGGGTCCTACGAGCAGTACTTC.

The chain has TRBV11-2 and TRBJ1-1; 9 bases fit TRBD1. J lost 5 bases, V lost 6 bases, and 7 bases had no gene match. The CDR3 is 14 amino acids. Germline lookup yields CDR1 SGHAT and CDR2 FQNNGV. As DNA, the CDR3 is TGTGCCAGCAGAAAGGGACAGGGAGTAACTGAAGCTTTCTTT. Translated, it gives CASRKGQGVTEAFF.

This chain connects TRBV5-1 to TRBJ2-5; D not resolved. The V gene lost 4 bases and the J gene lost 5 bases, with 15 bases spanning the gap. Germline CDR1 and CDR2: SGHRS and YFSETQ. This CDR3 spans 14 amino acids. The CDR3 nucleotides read TGCGCCAGCAGCGAGGATAGGCCCCAGGAGACCCAGTACTTC. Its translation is CASSEDRPQETQYF.

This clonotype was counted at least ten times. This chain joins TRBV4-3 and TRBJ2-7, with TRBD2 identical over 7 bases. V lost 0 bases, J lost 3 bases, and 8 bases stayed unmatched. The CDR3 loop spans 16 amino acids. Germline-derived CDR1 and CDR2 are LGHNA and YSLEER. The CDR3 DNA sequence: TGCGCCAGCAGCCAAGATAAATCGGGAGGAGGCTACGAGCAGTACTTC. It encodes CASSQDKSGGGYEQYF.

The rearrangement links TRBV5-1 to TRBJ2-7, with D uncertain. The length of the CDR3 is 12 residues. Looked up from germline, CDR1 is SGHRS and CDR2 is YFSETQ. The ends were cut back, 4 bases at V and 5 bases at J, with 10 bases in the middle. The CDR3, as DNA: TGCGCCAGCAGCAAACCGCCCAACGAGCAGTACTTC. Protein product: CASSKPPNEQYF.

As DNA, the CDR3 is TGTGCCAGCAGCGGACAGCAGAAGAGGGGCTACACCTTC. Encoded protein: CASSGQQKRGYTF. The J gene is TRBJ1-2, the V gene TRBV6-1; TRBD1 is a possible D gene (6 bases). The ends were cut back, 6 bases at V and 8 bases at J, with 16 bases in the middle. Germline values: CDR1 MNHNS, CDR2 SASEGT. CDR3 length equals 13 residues.

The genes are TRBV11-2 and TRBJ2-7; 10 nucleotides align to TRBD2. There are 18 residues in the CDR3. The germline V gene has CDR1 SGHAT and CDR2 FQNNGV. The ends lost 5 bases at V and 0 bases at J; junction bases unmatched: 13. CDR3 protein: CASSPQVLAGDYSYEQYF. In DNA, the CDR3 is TGTGCCAGCAGCCCCCAGGTCCTAGCGGGGGACTACTCCTACGAGCAGTACTTC.

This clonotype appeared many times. The CDR3 is CSARSGTRPTGELFF. The CDR3 bases are TGCAGTGCAAGATCCGGGACTAGACCCACCGGGGAGCTGTTTTTT. J is TRBJ2-2 and V is TRBV20-1, with 8 bases that match TRBD2. V was pared by 6 bases and J by 4 bases, with 10 bases of the junction left unmatched. Per the germline V gene, CDR1 is DFQATT and CDR2 is SNEGSKA (reference sequence). The CDR3 totals 15 residues.

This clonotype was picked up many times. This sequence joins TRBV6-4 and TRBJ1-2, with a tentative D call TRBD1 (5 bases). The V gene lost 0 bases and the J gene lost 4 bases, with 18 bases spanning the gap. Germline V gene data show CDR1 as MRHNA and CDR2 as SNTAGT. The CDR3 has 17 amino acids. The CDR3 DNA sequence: TGTGCCAGCAGTGACTCGGCCAGGGAAGGAGTAGGCTATGGCTACACCTTC. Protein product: CASSDSAREGVGYGYTF.

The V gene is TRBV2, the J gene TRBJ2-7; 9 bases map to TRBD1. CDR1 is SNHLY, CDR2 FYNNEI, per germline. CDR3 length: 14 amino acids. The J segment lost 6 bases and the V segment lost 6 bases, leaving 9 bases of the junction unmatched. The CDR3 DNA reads TGTGCCAGCAGGGGCTGGACAGGGGAGTCCGAGCAGTACTTC. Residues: CASRGWTGESEQYF.

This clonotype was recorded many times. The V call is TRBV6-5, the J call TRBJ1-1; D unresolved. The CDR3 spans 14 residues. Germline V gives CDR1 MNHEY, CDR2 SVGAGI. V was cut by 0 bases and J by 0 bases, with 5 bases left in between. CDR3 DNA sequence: TGTGCCAGCAGTTACTCGACGATGAACACTGAAGCTTTCTTT. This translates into CASSYSTMNTEAFF.

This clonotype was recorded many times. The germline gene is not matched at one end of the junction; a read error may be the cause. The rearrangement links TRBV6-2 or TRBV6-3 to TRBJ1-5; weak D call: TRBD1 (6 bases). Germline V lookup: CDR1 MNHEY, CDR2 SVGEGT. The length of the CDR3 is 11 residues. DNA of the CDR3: TGTGCCAGCAGTTACGGACAGCACCAGCATTTT. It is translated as CASSYGQHQHF.

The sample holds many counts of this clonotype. In DNA, the CDR3 is TGTGCCAGCAATACGAACACCGGGGAGCTGTTTTTT. This sequence encodes CASNTNTGELFF. The J gene is TRBJ2-2, the V gene TRBV6-2 or TRBV6-3, with no clear D. Between the trimmed V and J ends, which lost 7 bases and 0 bases, there was a span of 3 bases. The length of the CDR3 is 12 residues. In germline, CDR1 is MNHEY, CDR2 SVGEGT.

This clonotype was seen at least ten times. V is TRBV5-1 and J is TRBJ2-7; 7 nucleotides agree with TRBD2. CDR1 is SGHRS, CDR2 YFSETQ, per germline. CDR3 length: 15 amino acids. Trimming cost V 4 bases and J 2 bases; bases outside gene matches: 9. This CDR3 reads CASSPEGGRTYEQYF. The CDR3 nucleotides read TGCGCCAGCAGCCCGGAGGGAGGGCGAACCTACGAGCAGTACTTC.

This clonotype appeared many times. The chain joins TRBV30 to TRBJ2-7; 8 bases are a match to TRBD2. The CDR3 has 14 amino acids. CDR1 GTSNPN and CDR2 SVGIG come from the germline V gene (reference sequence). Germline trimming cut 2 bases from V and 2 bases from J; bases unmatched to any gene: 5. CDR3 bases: TGTGCCTGGAGTTTCACTAGCGGACCCTACGAGCAGTACTTC. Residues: CAWSFTSGPYEQYF. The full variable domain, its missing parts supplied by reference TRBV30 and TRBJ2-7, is SQTIHQWPATLVQPVGSPLSLECTVEGTSNPNLYWYRQAAGRGLQLLFYSVGIGQISSEVPQNLSASRPQDRQFILSSKKLLLSDSGFYLCAWSFTSGPYEQYFGPGTRLTVT.

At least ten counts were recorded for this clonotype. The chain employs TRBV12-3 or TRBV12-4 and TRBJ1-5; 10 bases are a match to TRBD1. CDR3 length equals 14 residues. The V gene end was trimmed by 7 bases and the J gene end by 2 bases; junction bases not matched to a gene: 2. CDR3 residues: CASTGTGGNQPQHF. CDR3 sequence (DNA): TGTGCCAGCACCGGGACAGGGGGCAATCAGCCCCAGCATTTT.

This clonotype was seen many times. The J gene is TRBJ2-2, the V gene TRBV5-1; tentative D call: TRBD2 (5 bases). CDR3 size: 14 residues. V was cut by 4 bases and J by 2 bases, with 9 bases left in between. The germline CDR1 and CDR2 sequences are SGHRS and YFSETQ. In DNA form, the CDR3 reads TGCGCCAGCAGCGTAGGAGGAAACACCGGGGAGCTGTTTTTT. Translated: CASSVGGNTGELFF. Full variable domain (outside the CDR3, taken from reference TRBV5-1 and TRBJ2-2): KAGVTQTPRYLIKTRGQQVTLSCSPISGHRSVSWYQQTPGQGLQFLFEYFSETQRNKGNFPGRFSGRQFSNSRSEMNVSTLELGDSALYLCASSVGGNTGELFFGEGSRLTVL.

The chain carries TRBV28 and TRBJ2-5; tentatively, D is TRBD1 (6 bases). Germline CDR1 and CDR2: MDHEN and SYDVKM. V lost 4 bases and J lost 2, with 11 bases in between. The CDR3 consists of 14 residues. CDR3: CASSSDSIQETQYF. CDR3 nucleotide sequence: TGTGCCAGCAGTTCGGACAGTATACAAGAGACCCAGTACTTC.

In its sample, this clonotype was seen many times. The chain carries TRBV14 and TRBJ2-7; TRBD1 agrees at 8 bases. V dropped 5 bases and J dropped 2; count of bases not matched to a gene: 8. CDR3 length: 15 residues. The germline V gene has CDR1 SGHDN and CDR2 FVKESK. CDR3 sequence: CASSSRQGRAYEQYF. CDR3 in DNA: TGTGCCAGCAGCTCCCGACAGGGGCGAGCCTACGAGCAGTACTTC.

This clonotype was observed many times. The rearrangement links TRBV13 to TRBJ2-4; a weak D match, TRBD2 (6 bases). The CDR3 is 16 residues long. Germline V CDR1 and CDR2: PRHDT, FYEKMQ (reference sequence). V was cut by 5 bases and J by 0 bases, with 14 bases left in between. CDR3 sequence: CASSPRDSIAKNIQYF. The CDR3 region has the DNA TGTGCCAGCAGCCCGCGGGACTCAATAGCCAAAAACATTCAGTACTTC.

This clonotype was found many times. This CDR3 reads CASSQFGTQNTGELFF. CDR3 sequence (DNA): TGTGCCAGTAGTCAATTCGGGACACAGAACACCGGGGAGCTGTTTTTT. The V and J genes are TRBV19 and TRBJ2-2; D might be TRBD1 (6 bases). The germline V gene encodes CDR1 LNHDA and CDR2 SQIVND (reference sequence). The CDR3 contains 16 residues. The V end was cut by 5 bases, the J end by 1 base, with 14 bases between.

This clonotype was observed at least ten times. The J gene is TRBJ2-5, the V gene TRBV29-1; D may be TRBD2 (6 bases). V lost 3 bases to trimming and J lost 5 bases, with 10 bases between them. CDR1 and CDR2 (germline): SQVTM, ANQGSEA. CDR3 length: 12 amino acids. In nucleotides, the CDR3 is TGCAGCGTTGAGAGGAGCGGGGAGACCCAGTACTTC. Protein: CSVERSGETQYF.

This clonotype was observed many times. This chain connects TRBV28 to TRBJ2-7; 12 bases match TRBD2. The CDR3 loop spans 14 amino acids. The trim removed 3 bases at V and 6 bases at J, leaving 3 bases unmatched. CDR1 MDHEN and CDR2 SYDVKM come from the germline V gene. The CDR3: CASSLTSGSVEQYF. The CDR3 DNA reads TGTGCCAGCAGTTTGACTAGCGGGAGTGTCGAGCAGTACTTC.

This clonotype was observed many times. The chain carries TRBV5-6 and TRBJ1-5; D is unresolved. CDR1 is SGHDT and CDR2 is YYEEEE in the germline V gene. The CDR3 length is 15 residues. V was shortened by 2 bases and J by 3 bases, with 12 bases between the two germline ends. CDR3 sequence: CASSLGGLNNQPQHF. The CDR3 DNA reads TGTGCCAGCAGCTTAGGCGGACTGAACAATCAGCCCCAGCATTTT.

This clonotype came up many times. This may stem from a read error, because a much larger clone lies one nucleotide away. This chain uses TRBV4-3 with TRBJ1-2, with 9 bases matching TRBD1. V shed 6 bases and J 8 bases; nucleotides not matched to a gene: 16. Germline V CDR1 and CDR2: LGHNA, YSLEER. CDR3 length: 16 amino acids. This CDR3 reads CASSVEVGTGSGGYTF. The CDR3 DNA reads TGCGCCAGCAGTGTAGAAGTCGGGACAGGGTCAGGCGGCTACACCTTC.